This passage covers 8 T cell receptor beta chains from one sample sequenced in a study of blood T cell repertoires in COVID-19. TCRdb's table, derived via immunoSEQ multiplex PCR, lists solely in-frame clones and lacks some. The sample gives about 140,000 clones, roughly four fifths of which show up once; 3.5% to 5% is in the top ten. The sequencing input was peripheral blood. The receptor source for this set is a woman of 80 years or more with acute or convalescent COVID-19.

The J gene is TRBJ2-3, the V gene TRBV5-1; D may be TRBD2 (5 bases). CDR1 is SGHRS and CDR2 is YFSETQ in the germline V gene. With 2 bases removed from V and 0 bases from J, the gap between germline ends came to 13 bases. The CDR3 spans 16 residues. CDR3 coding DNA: TGCGCCAGCAGCTTACCGGGAACGGCTAGCACAGATACGCAGTATTTT. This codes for CASSLPGTASTDTQYF.

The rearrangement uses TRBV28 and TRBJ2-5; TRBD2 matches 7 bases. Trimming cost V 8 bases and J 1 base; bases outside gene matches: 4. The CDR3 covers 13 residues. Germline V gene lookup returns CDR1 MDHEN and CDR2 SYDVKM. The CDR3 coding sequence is TGTGCCAGCGGGGGGGTACGCCAAGAGACCCAGTACTTC. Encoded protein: CASGGVRQETQYF.

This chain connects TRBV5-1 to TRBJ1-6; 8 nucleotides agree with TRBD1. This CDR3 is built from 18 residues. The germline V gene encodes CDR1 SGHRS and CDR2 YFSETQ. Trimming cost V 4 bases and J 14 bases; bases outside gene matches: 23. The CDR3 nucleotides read TGCGCCAGCAGCCCTGGCCCCGCCGGACAGGGCTCTAATTCGGCCCTCCACTTT. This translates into CASSPGPAGQGSNSALHF.

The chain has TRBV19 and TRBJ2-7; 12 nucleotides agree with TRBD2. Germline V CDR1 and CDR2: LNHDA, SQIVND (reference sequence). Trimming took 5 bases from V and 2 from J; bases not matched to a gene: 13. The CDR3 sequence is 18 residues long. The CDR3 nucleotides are TGTGCCAGTAGTCCGCTAGCGGGGGGGCCTATTGCTGCCTACGAGCAGTACTTC. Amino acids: CASSPLAGGPIAAYEQYF.

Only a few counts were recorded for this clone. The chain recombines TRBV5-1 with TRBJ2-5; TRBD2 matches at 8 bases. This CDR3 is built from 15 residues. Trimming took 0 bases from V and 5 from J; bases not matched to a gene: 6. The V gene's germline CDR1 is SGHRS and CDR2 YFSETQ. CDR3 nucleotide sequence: TGCGCCAGCAGCTTGGGCCCGGGAGGGTCGGAGACCCAGTACTTC. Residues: CASSLGPGGSETQYF.

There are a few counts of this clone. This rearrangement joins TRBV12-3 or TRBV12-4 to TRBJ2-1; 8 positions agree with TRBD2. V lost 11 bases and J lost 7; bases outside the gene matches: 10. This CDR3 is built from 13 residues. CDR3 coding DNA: TGTGCCTTCCCGAGTAGCGGGATTAATGAGCAGTTCTTC. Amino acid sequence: CAFPSSGINEQFF.

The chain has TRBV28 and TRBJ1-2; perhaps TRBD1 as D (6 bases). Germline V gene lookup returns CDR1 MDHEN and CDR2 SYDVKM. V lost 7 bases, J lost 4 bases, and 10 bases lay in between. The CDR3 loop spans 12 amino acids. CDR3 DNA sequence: TGTGCCAGCACCGACAGGCCCTATGGCTACACCTTC. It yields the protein CASTDRPYGYTF.

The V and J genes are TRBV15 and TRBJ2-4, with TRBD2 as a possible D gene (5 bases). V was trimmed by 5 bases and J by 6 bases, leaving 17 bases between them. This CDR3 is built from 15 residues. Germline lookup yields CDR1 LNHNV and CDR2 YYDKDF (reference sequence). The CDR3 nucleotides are TGTGCCACCAGCTCCTTAAGAACGGGAAGAAACATTCAGTACTTC. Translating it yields CATSSLRTGRNIQYF.